Shown below are 25 T cell receptor beta chains from a single sample sequenced in a study of control samples from healthy donors and cancer patients. Profiled with immunoSEQ multiplex PCR; TCRdb holds only in-frame clones, not every one. The data show 150,000 to 200,000 clones, 90% to 95% seen once. The sequencing input was blood. These receptors all stem from a woman aged 18-29 years in good health.

This chain links TRBV12-3 or TRBV12-4 with TRBJ1-5; D call uncertain. Trimming removed 3 bases from V and 1 base from J, with 4 bases in between. This CDR3 has 13 residues. Written as DNA, the CDR3 is TGTGCCAGCAGTTTGGTGAGCAATCAGCCCCAGCATTTT. Encoded protein: CASSLVSNQPQHF.

This sequence joins TRBV19 and TRBJ2-2, with TRBD1 matching 8 bases. CDR1 and CDR2 (germline): LNHDA, SQIVND (reference sequence). This CDR3 is 14 amino acids long. The junction had 6 bases not matched to a gene; V was cut back by 7 bases and J by 5 bases. For the CDR3, the DNA is TGTGCCAGTACCGGACAGGGACAGACCGGGGAGCTGTTTTTT. Amino acid sequence: CASTGQGQTGELFF.

The chain couples TRBV7-2 to TRBJ2-2, with 10 bases fitting TRBD2. The CDR3 is made up of 17 amino acids. The V and J ends lost 5 bases and 7 bases, in that order; junction bases with no gene match: 13. CDR1 is SGHTA, CDR2 FQGNSA, per germline. The CDR3 nucleotides are TGTGCCAGCAGCGCACTTAGCGGGGGGCCTCGGGGCGGGGAGCTGTTTTTT. Translation gives CASSALSGGPRGGELFF.

J is TRBJ1-3 and V is TRBV10-3; TRBD1 aligns across 10 bases. CDR1 and CDR2 (germline): ENHRY, SYGVKD. The CDR3 contains 20 residues. Trimming took 1 base from V and 0 from J; bases not matched to a gene: 12. For the CDR3, the DNA is TGTGCCATCAGTGAGTTACCTACCGCCGGGACAGGGGTCTCTGGAAACACCATATATTTT. Translation gives CAISELPTAGTGVSGNTIYF.

This sequence joins TRBV6-5 and TRBJ2-5; D ambiguous. Germline V gene lookup returns CDR1 MNHEY and CDR2 SVGAGI. The CDR3 is 16 amino acids. The V end was cut by 2 bases, the J end by 0 bases, with 13 bases between. The chain's CDR3 is CASSYPPPADQETQYF. CDR3 in DNA: TGTGCCAGCAGTTACCCGCCCCCAGCAGACCAAGAGACCCAGTACTTC.

The gene calls are TRBV6-2 or TRBV6-3 and TRBJ2-7, with D possibly matching TRBD1 (6 bases). The length of the CDR3 is 15 residues. Germline-derived CDR1 and CDR2 are MNHEY and SVGEGT. Trimming shortened V by 6 bases and J by 3 bases, and 18 bases separated the two germline ends. The chain's CDR3 is CASSSLDSDLYEQYF. In DNA form, the CDR3 reads TGTGCCAGCAGCTCACTGGACAGCGACCTCTACGAGCAGTACTTC.

V gene TRBV4-3 combines with J gene TRBJ1-5; no clear D. Per germline, CDR1 LGHNA and CDR2 YSLEER. Trimming took off 0 bases at V and 2 bases at J, with 14 bases between the two ends. The CDR3 loop spans 17 amino acids. For the CDR3, the DNA is TGCGCCAGCAGCCAAGACCCCCCCTCGGCGGGCAATCAGCCCCAGCATTTT. Protein product: CASSQDPPSAGNQPQHF.

This clone was picked up a small number of times. The chain links TRBV6-5 to TRBJ1-2; tentatively, D is TRBD1 (6 bases). Germline V gives CDR1 MNHEY, CDR2 SVGAGI. Trimming shortened V by 6 bases and J by 5 bases, and 19 bases separated the two germline ends. The CDR3 sequence is 15 residues long. In DNA form, the CDR3 reads TGTGCCAGCAGGACGGGTCCAGGGGCAGGATATGGCTACACCTTC. It yields the protein CASRTGPGAGYGYTF.

The chain links TRBV19 to TRBJ2-2; D is uncertain. Trimming took 0 bases from V and 7 from J, leaving 3 bases between them. The CDR3 is 12 amino acids. The germline V gene has CDR1 LNHDA and CDR2 SQIVND (reference sequence). CDR3 amino acids: CASSIEGGELFF. CDR3 DNA: TGTGCCAGTAGTATAGAAGGCGGGGAGCTGTTTTTT.

CDR3 in DNA: TGTGCCAGCAGCTTAGTTGGGGGCTGGAACACTGAAGCTTTCTTT. It specifies CASSLVGGWNTEAFF. The chain is built from TRBV7-2 and TRBJ1-1; TRBD1 is a possible D gene (6 bases). The length of the CDR3 is 15 residues. The V and J ends lost 1 base and 1 base respectively, with 10 bases between them. Germline assignment: CDR1 SGHTA and CDR2 FQGNSA.

The chain combines TRBV6-1 with TRBJ2-7; tentatively, D is TRBD1 (6 bases). V was clipped by 2 bases and J by 4 bases, with 12 bases between them. Germline V gives CDR1 MNHNS, CDR2 SASEGT. The CDR3 contains 14 residues. In nucleotides, the CDR3 is TGTGCCAGCAGTGAAAGTGGGACAAAATACGAGCAGTACTTC. Its translation is CASSESGTKYEQYF.

The chain carries TRBV14 and TRBJ1-2; TRBD1 might be the D (5 bases). Germline V CDR1 and CDR2: SGHDN, FVKESK. The CDR3 contains 14 residues. V dropped 1 base and J dropped 7 bases, with 13 bases sitting between them. In nucleotides, the CDR3 is TGTGCCAGCAGCCAAGGTCGAGGGGCGGGTGGCTACACCTTC. It is translated as CASSQGRGAGGYTF.

Turning to this clone: Other DNA sequences from this sample encode an identical CDR3 as well. J is TRBJ1-4 and V is TRBV7-9; D call uncertain. Germline V CDR1 and CDR2: SEHNR, FQNEAQ (reference sequence). V was pared by 3 bases and J by 7 bases, with 3 bases between. The CDR3 has 11 residues. CDR3 nucleotides: TGTGCCAGCAGCTTCGGTGAAAAACTGTTTTTT. This sequence encodes CASSFGEKLFF.

CDR3 coding DNA: TGTGCCAGCTCACTCGACCGAGGATGGACTGAAGCTTTCTTT. Its protein is CASSLDRGWTEAFF. The V gene is TRBV18, the J gene TRBJ1-1; D is unclear. The CDR3 consists of 14 residues. Trimming shortened V by 4 bases and J by 5 bases, and 14 bases separated the two germline ends. CDR1 and CDR2 (germline): KGHSH, LQKENI.

This clone occurred once. This sequence joins TRBV7-8 and TRBJ1-4, with D tentatively TRBD1 (5 bases). The V gene lost 1 base and the J gene lost 0 bases, with 21 bases spanning the gap. In germline, CDR1 is SGHVS, CDR2 FQNEAQ. The CDR3 has 20 amino acids. DNA of the CDR3: TGTGCCAGCAGCTTAGTGAGACCAGGGATCACCTCGGCAACTAATGAAAAACTGTTTTTT. This gives the protein CASSLVRPGITSATNEKLFF.

This rearrangement joins TRBV10-3 to TRBJ1-1, with D uncertain. Germline V gene sequence: CDR1 ENHRY, CDR2 SYGVKD. The CDR3 loop spans 13 amino acids. V lost 4 bases and J 3 bases, leaving 9 bases between the germline ends. The CDR3 coding sequence is TGTGCCATCAGTGTAACTGGGGACACTGAAGCTTTCTTT. It encodes CAISVTGDTEAFF.

V is TRBV5-8 and J is TRBJ1-1, with D uncertain. Deletions cut 3 bases from V and 1 base from J, with 13 bases between. Germline values: CDR1 SGHTS, CDR2 YDEGEE. The CDR3 length is 15 residues. CDR3 sequence reads: CASSSGRGWNTEAFF. In nucleotides, the CDR3 is TGTGCCAGCAGCTCTGGACGAGGTTGGAACACTGAAGCTTTCTTT.

V usage is TRBV28 and J usage is TRBJ1-5; D unresolved. The CDR3 has 15 amino acids. V dropped 3 bases and J dropped 4 bases, with 13 bases sitting between them. The germline V gene has CDR1 MDHEN and CDR2 SYDVKM. The CDR3 sequence: CASSFSSGNNQPQHF. DNA for the CDR3: TGTGCCAGCAGTTTTTCCAGTGGCAATAATCAGCCCCAGCATTTT.

Here the CDR3 DNA reads TGCGCCAGCAGGCTACAGGGAACAGATACGCAGTATTTT. Amino acids: CASRLQGTDTQYF. The chain employs TRBV5-1 and TRBJ2-3; maybe TRBD1 (6 bases). The V end lost 5 bases, the J end lost 3 bases, and 10 bases lay between the germline ends. The CDR3 sequence is 13 residues long. Germline CDR1 SGHRS, CDR2 YFSETQ.

The chain joins TRBV5-5 to TRBJ1-5, with 9 bases aligning to TRBD1. From germline, CDR1 is SGHKS and CDR2 YYEKEE (reference sequence). V gave up 0 bases and J gave up 6 bases; unmatched junction bases: 4. The CDR3 covers 15 residues. DNA of the CDR3: TGTGCCAGCAGCTTGGACAGGGGGCTGGGTCAGCCCCAGCATTTT. Translated: CASSLDRGLGQPQHF.

The V gene is TRBV30, the J gene TRBJ2-1; 13 positions agree with TRBD2. V lost 8 bases, J lost 5 bases, and 12 bases stayed unmatched. The CDR3 contains 16 residues. In germline, CDR1 is GTSNPN, CDR2 SVGIG (reference sequence). CDR3 region: CAPTRTSGSGDNEQFF. CDR3 bases: TGTGCCCCAACGCGGACTAGCGGGAGTGGGGACAATGAGCAGTTCTTC.

This chain links TRBV19 with TRBJ2-1, with 7 positions matching TRBD1. CDR3 length equals 15 residues. Germline V gives CDR1 LNHDA, CDR2 SQIVND (reference sequence). Germline trimming cut 7 bases from V and 2 bases from J; bases unmatched to any gene: 8. CDR3 sequence: CASTLDRETYNEQFF. The DNA for the CDR3 is TGTGCCAGTACCCTTGACAGGGAGACCTACAATGAGCAGTTCTTC.

This clone was seen a few times. The rearrangement uses TRBV5-4 and TRBJ1-3; the match to TRBD1 covers 8 bases. Germline-derived CDR1 and CDR2 are SGHNT and YYREEE (reference sequence). The CDR3 totals 16 residues. V trimming: 4 bases; J trimming: 0 bases; junction bases outside the gene matches: 6. CDR3: CASSAAGGLSGNTIYF. CDR3 DNA sequence: TGTGCCAGCAGCGCGGCAGGGGGCCTCTCTGGAAACACCATATATTTT.

The V and J genes are TRBV5-3 and TRBJ2-6; D is tentatively TRBD1 or TRBD2 (5 bases each). TRBV5-3 is labeled an ORF, and its function is uncertain. This CDR3 has 19 amino acids. Trimming left V 6 bases short and J 0 bases short, with 22 bases between. CDR3 amino acids: CARIQCGGIDTSGANVLTF. CDR3 DNA: TGTGCCAGAATCCAGTGTGGGGGTATTGATACCTCTGGGGCCAACGTCCTGACTTTC.

The chain links TRBV6-5 to TRBJ2-2, with 7 nucleotides matching TRBD1. In germline, CDR1 is MNHEY, CDR2 SVGAGI. The length of the CDR3 is 14 residues. The V and J ends lost 5 bases and 5 bases, in that order; junction bases with no gene match: 5. The DNA for the CDR3 is TGTGCCAGCAGTCGGGACAGCCTTACCGGGGAGCTGTTTTTT. Amino acid sequence: CASSRDSLTGELFF.